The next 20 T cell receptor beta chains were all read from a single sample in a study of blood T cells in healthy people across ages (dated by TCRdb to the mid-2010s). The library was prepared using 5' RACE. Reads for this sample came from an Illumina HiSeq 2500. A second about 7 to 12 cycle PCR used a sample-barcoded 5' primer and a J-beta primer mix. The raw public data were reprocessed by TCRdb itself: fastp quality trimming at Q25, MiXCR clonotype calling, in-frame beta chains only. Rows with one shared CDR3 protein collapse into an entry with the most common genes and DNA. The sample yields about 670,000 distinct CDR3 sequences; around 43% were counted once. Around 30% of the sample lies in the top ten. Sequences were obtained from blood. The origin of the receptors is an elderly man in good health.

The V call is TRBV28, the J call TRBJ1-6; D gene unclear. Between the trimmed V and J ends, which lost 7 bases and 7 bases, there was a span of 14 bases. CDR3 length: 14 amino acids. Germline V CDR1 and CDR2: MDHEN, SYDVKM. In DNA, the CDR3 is TGTGCCAGCAACTCGGACGGGCGGAATTCACCCCTCCACTTT. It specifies CASNSDGRNSPLHF.

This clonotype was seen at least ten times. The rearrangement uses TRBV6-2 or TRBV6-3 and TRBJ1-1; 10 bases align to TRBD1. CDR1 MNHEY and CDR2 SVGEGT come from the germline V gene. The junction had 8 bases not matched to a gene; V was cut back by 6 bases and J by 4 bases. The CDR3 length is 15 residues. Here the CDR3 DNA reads TGTGCCAGCAGAGACCAGGGACAGGGGAGCACTGAAGCTTTCTTT. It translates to CASRDQGQGSTEAFF.

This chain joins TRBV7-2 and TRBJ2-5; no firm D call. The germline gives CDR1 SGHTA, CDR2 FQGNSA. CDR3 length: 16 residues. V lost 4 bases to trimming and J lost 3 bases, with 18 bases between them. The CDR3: CASSSRRGSSEETQYF. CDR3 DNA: TGTGCCAGCAGCTCGCGGCGCGGCTCCTCGGAAGAGACCCAGTACTTC.

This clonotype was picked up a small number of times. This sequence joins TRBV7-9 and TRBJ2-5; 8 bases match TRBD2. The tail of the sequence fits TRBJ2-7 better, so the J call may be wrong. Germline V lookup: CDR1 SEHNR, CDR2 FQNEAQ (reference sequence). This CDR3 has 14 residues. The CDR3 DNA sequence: TGTGCCAGCAGCCACGGTCCGGGAGGGCTCGAGCAGTACTTC. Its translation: CASSHGPGGLEQYF.

CDR3 protein: CASSDPGLTTDTQYF. In nucleotides, the CDR3 is TGCGCCAGCAGTGACCCGGGACTAACTACAGATACGCAGTATTTT. The gene calls are TRBV10-1 and TRBJ2-3; TRBD2 matches 7 bases. This CDR3 comprises 15 residues. V was pared by 3 bases and J by 3 bases, with 6 bases of the junction left unmatched. Germline V gene data show CDR1 as WNHNN and CDR2 as SYGVQD (reference sequence).

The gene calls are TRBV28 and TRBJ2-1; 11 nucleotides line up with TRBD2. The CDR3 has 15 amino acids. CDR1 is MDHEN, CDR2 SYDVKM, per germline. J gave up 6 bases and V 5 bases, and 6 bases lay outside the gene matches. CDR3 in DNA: TGTGCCAGCAGTAGGCTAGCGGGAGGCCCCAATGAGCAGTTCTTC. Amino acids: CASSRLAGGPNEQFF.

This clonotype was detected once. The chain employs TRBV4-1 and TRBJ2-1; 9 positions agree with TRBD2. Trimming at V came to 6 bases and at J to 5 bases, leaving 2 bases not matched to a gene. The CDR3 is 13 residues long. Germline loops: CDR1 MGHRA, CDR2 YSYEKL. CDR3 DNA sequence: TGCGCCAGCAGAGTAGCGGGGGACAATGAGCAGTTCTTC. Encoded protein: CASRVAGDNEQFF.

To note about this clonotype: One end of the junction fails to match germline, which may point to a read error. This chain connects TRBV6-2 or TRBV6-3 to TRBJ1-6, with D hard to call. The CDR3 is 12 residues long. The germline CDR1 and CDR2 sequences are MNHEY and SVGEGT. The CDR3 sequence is CASSYSHSALHF. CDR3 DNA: TGTGCCAGCAGTTACTCCCATTCAGCCCTCCACTTT.

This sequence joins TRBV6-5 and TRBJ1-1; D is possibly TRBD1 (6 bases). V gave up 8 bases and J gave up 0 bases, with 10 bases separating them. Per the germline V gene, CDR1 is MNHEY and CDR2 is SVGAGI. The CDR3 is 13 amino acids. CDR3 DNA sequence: TGTGCCAGCTACAGGGAAATGAACACTGAAGCTTTCTTT. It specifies CASYREMNTEAFF.

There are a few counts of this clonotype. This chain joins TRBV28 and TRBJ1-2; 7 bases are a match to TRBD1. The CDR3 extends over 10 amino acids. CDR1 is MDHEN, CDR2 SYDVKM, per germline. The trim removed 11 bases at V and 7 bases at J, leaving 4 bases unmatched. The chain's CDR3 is CAAGGFGYTF. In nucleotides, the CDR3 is TGTGCCGCAGGGGGGTTTGGCTACACCTTC.

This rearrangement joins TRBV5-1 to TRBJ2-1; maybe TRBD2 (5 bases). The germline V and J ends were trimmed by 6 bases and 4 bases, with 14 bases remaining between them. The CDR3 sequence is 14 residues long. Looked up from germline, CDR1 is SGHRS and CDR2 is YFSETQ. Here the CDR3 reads CASKADYSYNEQFF. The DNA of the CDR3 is TGCGCCAGCAAGGCCGACTACTCTTACAATGAGCAGTTCTTC. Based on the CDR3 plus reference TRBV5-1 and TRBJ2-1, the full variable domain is KAGVTQTPRYLIKTRGQQVTLSCSPISGHRSVSWYQQTPGQGLQFLFEYFSETQRNKGNFPGRFSGRQFSNSRSEMNVSTLELGDSALYLCASKADYSYNEQFFGPGTRLTVL.

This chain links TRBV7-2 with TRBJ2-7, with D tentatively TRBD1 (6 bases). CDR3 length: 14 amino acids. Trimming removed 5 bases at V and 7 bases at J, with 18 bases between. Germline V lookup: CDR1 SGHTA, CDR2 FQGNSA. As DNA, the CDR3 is TGTGCCAGCAGCCTCGGCGCAGGGGAGCGGGAGCAGTACTTC. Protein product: CASSLGAGEREQYF.

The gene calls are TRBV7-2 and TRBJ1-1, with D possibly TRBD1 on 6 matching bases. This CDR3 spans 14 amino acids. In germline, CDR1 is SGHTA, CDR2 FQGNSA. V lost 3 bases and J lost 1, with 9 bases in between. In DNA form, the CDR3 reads TGTGCCAGCAGCTTCGACAGGAGGAACACTGAAGCTTTCTTT. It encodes CASSFDRRNTEAFF. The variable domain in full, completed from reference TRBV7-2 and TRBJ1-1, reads GAGVSQSPSNKVTEKGKDVELRCDPISGHTALYWYRQSLGQGLEFLIYFQGNSAPDKSGLPSDRFSAERTGGSVSTLTIQRTQQEDSAVYLCASSFDRRNTEAFFGQGTRLTVV.

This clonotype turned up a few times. The CDR3 spells CASSLRGGQFF. DNA of the CDR3: TGTGCCAGCAGCCTAAGGGGAGGGCAGTTCTTC. This rearrangement joins TRBV28 to TRBJ2-1; weak D call: TRBD2 (6 bases). The CDR3 spans 11 residues. The V end was cut by 6 bases, the J end by 12 bases, with 12 bases between. Germline V gives CDR1 MDHEN, CDR2 SYDVKM.

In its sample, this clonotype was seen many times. CDR3: CASVLAVTDTQYF. In DNA, the CDR3 is TGTGCCAGCGTCCTAGCGGTCACAGATACGCAGTATTTT. The V call is TRBV7-2, the J call TRBJ2-3; TRBD2 matches 7 bases. CDR1 and CDR2 from the germline V gene are SGHTA and FQGNSA. The CDR3 covers 13 residues. Germline trimming cut 8 bases from V and 2 bases from J; bases unmatched to any gene: 4.

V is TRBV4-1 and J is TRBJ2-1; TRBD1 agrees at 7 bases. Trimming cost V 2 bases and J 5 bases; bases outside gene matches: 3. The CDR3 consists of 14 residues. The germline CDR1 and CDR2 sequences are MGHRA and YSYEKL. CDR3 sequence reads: CASSQRDRNNEQFF. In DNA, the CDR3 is TGCGCCAGCAGCCAACGGGACAGAAACAATGAGCAGTTCTTC.

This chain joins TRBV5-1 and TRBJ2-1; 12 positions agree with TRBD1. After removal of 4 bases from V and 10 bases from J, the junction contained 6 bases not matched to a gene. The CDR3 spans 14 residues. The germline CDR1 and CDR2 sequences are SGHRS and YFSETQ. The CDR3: CASSVGTGGSEQFF. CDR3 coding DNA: TGCGCCAGCAGCGTAGGGACAGGGGGCTCCGAGCAGTTCTTC.

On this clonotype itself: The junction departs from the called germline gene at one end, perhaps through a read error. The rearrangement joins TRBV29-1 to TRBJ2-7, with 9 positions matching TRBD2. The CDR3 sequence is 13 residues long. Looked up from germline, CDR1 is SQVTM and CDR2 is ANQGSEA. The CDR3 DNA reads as TGCGGCGTTGCGCCTAGCGGGACGTACGAGCAGTACTTC. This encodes CGVAPSGTYEQYF.

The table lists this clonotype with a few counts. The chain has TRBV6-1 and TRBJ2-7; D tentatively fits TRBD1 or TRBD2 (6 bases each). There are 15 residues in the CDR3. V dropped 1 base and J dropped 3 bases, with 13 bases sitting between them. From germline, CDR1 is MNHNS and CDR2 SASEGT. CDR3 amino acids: CASSEGGPGVYEQYF. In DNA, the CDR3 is TGTGCCAGCAGTGAAGGGGGGCCGGGGGTCTACGAGCAGTACTTC.

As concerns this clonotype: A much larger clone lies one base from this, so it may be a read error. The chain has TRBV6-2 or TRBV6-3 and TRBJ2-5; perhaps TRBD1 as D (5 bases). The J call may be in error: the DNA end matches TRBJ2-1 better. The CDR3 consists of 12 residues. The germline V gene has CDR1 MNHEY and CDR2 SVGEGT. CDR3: CATGQTQETQFF. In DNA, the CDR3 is TGTGCCACCGGACAAACCCAAGAGACCCAGTTCTTC.